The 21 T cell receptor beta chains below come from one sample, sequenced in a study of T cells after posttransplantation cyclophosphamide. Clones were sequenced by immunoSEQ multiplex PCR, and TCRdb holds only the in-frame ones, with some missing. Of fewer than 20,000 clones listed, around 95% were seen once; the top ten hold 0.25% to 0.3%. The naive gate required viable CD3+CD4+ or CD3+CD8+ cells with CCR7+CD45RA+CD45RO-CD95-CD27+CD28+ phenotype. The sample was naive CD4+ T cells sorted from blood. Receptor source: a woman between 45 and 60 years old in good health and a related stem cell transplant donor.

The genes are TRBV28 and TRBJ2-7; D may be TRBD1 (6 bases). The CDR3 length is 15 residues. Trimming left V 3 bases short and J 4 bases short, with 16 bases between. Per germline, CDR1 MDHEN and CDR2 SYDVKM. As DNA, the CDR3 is TGTGCCAGCAGTTTCGGCTCCGGGACAAAATACGAGCAGTACTTC. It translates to CASSFGSGTKYEQYF. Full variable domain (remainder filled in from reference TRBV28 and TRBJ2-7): DVKVTQSSRYLVKRTGEKVFLECVQDMDHENMFWYRQDPGLGLRLIYFSYDVKMKEKGDIPEGYSVSREKKERFSLILESASTNQTSMYLCASSFGSGTKYEQYFGPGTRLTVT.

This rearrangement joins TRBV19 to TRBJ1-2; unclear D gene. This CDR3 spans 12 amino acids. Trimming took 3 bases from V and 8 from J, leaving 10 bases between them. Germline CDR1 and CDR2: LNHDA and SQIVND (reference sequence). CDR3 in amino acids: CASSMRTGGYTF. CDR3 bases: TGTGCCAGTAGTATGCGGACGGGGGGCTACACCTTC.

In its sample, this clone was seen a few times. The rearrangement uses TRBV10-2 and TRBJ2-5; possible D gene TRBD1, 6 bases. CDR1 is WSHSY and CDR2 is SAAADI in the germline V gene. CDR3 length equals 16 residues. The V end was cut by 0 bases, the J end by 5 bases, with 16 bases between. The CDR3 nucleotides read TGCGCCAGCAGTGAGTCGCTTGCAGGGGCCAGGGAGACCCAGTACTTC. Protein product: CASSESLAGARETQYF.

The CDR3 here is CASSAKTHPSGANVLTF. The CDR3 region has the DNA TGTGCCAGCAGTGCGAAGACTCACCCCTCTGGGGCCAACGTCCTGACTTTC. This rearrangement joins TRBV6-1 to TRBJ2-6; D remains unclear. From germline, CDR1 is MNHNS and CDR2 SASEGT. Trimming took off 4 bases at V and 0 bases at J, with 13 bases between the two ends. There are 17 residues in the CDR3.

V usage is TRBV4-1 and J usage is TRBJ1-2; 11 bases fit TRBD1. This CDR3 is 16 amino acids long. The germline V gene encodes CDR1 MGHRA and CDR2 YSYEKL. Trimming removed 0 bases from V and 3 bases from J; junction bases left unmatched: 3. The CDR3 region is CASSQEGDRGYYGYTF. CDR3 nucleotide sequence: TGCGCCAGCAGCCAAGAGGGGGACAGGGGGTACTATGGCTACACCTTC.

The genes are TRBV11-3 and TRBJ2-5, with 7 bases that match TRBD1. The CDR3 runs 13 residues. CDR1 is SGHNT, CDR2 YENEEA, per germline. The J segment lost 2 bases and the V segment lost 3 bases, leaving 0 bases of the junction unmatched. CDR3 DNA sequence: TGTGCCAGCAGCTTGGGACAGCAAGAGACCCAGTACTTC. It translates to CASSLGQQETQYF.

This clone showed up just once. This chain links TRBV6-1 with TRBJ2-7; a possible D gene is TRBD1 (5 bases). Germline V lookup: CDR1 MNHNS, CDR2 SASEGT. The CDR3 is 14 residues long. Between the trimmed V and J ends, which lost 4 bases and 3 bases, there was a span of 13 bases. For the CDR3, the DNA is TGTGCCAGCAGTGTGGGGCTCCTCGACTACGAGCAGTACTTC. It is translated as CASSVGLLDYEQYF.

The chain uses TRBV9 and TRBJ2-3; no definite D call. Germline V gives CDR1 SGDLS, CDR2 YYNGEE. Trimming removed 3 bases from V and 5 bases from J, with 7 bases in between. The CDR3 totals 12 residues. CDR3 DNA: TGTGCCAGCAGCGATCTTCTAGATACGCAGTATTTT. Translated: CASSDLLDTQYF.

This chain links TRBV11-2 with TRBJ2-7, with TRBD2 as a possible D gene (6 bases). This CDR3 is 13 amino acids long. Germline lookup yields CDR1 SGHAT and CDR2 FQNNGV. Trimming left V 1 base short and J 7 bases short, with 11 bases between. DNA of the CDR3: TGTGCCAGCAGCTTAGGTCGGGAGTGGGAGCAGTACTTC. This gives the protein CASSLGREWEQYF. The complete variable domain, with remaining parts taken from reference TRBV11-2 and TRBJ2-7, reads EAGVAQSPRYKIIEKRQSVAFWCNPISGHATLYWYQQILGQGPKLLIQFQNNGVVDDSQLPKDRFSAERLKGVDSTLKIQPAKLEDSAVYLCASSLGREWEQYFGPGTRLTVT.

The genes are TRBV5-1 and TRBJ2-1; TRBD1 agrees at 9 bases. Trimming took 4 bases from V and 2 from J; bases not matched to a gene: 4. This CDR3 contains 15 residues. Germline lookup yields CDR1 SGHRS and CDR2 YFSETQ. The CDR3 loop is CASSPGTGPYNEQFF. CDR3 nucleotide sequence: TGCGCCAGCAGCCCCGGGACAGGGCCCTACAATGAGCAGTTCTTC.

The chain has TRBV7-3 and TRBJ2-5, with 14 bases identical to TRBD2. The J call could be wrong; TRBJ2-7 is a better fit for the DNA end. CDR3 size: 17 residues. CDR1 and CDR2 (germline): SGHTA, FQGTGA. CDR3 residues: CASSLLRLAGGRDEQYF. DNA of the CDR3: TGTGCCAGCAGCCTCCTCCGACTAGCGGGAGGGCGGGACGAGCAGTACTTC.

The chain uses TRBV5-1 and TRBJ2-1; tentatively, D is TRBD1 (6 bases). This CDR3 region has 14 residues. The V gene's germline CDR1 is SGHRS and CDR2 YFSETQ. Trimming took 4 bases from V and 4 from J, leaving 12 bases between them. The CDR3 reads CASSDQTGYNEQFF. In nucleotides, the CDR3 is TGCGCCAGCAGCGATCAGACAGGATACAATGAGCAGTTCTTC.

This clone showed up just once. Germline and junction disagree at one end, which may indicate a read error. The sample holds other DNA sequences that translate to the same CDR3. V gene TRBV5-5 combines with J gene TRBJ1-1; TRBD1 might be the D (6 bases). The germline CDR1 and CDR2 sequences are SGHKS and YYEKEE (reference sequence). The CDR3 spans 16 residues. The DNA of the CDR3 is TGTGCCAGCAGCCTACATTTTCACAGGGTTAACACTGAGGCTTTCTTT. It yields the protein CASSLHFHRVNTEAFF.

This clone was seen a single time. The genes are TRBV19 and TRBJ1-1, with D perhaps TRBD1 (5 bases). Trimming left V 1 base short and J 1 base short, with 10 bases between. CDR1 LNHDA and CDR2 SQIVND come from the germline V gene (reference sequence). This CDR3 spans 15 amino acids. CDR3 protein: CASSIGGDWNTEAFF. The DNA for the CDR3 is TGTGCCAGTAGTATAGGGGGGGACTGGAACACTGAAGCTTTCTTT.

CDR3 residues: CASSKTVTGNQPQHF. For the CDR3, the DNA is TGTGCCAGCAGCAAGACAGTCACGGGCAATCAGCCCCAGCATTTT. The chain joins TRBV7-8 to TRBJ1-5; tentative D call: TRBD1 (5 bases). This CDR3 is 15 amino acids long. V was trimmed by 5 bases and J by 2 bases, leaving 13 bases between them. Germline CDR1 and CDR2: SGHVS and FQNEAQ.

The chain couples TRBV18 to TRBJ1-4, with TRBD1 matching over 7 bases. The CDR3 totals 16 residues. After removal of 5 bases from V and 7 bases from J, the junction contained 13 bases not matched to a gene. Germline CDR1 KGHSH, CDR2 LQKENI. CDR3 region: CASSSRDRASSEKLFF. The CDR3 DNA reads TGTGCCAGCTCAAGCCGGGACAGAGCGTCTAGTGAAAAACTGTTTTTT. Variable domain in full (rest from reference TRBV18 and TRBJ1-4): NAGVMQNPRHLVRRRGQEARLRCSPMKGHSHVYWYRQLPEEGLKFMVYLQKENIIDESGMPKERFSAEFPKEGPSILRIQQVVRGDSAAYFCASSSRDRASSEKLFFGSGTQLSVL.

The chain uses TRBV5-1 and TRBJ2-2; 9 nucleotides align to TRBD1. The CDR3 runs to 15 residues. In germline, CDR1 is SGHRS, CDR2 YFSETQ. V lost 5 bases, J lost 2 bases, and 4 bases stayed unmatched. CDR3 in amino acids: CASRRTGVNTGELFF. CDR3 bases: TGCGCCAGCAGGCGGACAGGGGTCAACACCGGGGAGCTGTTTTTT. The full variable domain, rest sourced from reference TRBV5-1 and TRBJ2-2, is KAGVTQTPRYLIKTRGQQVTLSCSPISGHRSVSWYQQTPGQGLQFLFEYFSETQRNKGNFPGRFSGRQFSNSRSEMNVSTLELGDSALYLCASRRTGVNTGELFFGEGSRLTVL.

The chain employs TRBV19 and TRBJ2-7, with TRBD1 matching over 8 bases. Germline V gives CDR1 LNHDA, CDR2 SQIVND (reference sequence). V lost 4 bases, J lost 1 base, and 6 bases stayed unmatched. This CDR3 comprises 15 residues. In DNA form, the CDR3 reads TGTGCCAGTAGTAGCGACAGGGGAGGTTCCTACGAGCAGTACTTC. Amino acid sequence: CASSSDRGGSYEQYF. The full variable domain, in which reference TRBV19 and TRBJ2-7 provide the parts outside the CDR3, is DGGITQSPKYLFRKEGQNVTLSCEQNLNHDAMYWYRQDPGQGLRLIYYSQIVNDFQKGDIAEGYSVSREKKESFPLTVTSAQKNPTAFYLCASSSDRGGSYEQYFGPGTRLTVT.

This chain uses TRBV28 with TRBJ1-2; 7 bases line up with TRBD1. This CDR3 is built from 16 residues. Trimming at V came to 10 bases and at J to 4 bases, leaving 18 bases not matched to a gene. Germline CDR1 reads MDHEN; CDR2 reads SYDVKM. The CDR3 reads CATTFDSTGVVYGYTF. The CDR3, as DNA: TGTGCCACAACCTTCGATAGCACAGGGGTTGTCTATGGCTACACCTTC.

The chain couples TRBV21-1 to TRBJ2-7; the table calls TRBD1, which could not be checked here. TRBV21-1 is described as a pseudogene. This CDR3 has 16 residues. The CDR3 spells CASSKVGDRASYEQYF. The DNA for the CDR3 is TGTGCCAGCAGCAAAGTGGGGGACAGGGCTTCCTACGAGCAGTACTTC.

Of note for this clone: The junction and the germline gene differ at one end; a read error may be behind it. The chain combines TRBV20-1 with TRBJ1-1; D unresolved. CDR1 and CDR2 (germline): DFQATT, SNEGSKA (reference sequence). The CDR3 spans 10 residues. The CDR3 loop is CSARGTGAFF. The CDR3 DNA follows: TGCAGTGCTAGAGGGACTGGAGCTTTCTTT.